One sample yielded the 27 T cell receptor beta chains listed below, sequenced in a study of T cell clonality in common variable immunodeficiency. The data were produced by immunoSEQ multiplex PCR, yet TCRdb's version contains in-frame clones alone and is incomplete. The repertoire has 50,000 to 60,000 clones, none seen only once; the ten largest take about 2%. Input material: peripheral blood mononuclear cells. The source of these receptors is a person aged 18 to 75 in good health.

This clone has ten or more counts. The read ends 3 residues shy of where the CDR3 ends; the end is completed using the germline J gene. The chain carries TRBV12-3 or TRBV12-4 and TRBJ2-3; 10 positions match TRBD1. Unmatched junction bases numbered 5, after V lost 5 bases and J lost 3 bases. The CDR3 totals 15 residues. The sequenced part of the CDR3 DNA is TGTGCCAGCAGTACCCGGACAGGGGGTACAGATACG. It encodes CASSTRTGGTDT. The full CDR3 sequence reads CASSTRTGGTDTQYF.

The table lists this clone with many counts. The sequenced fragment ends 3 residues before the CDR3 boundary, so the rest is inferred from the germline J gene. The chain recombines TRBV6-2 or TRBV6-3 with TRBJ2-7; 8 bases align to TRBD1. The germline gives CDR1 MNHEY, CDR2 SVGEGT. V lost 6 bases, J lost 2 bases, and 9 bases stayed unmatched. This CDR3 comprises 15 residues. The CDR3 protein is CASSPDRVATYEQYF. CDR3 DNA, as far as it was read: TGTGCCAGCAGCCCGGACAGGGTAGCAACCTACGAG.

Ten or more counts support this clone. The read terminates 3 residues ahead of where the CDR3 ends, so the germline J gene completes it. V and J are TRBV19 and TRBJ1-6; D not certain. The CDR3 runs to 14 residues. The V end lost 3 bases, the J end lost 3 bases, and 6 bases lay between the germline ends. Germline CDR1 LNHDA, CDR2 SQIVND (reference sequence). CDR3 in amino acids: CASSIGSYNSPLHF. The CDR3 bases that were read are TGTGCCAGTAGTATTGGCAGCTATAATTCACCC. The full variable domain, its missing parts supplied by reference TRBV19 and TRBJ1-6, is DGGITQSPKYLFRKEGQNVTLSCEQNLNHDAMYWYRQDPGQGLRLIYYSQIVNDFQKGDIAEGYSVSREKKESFPLTVTSAQKNPTAFYLCASSIGSYNSPLHFGNGTRLTVT.

With respect to this clone: The CDR3 end lies 3 residues beyond the end of the read and is filled in from the germline J gene. The rearrangement uses TRBV20-1 and TRBJ2-1; TRBD2 is a possible D gene (5 bases). V gave up 7 bases and J gave up 5 bases, with 12 bases separating them. Germline CDR1 and CDR2: DFQATT and SNEGSKA (reference sequence). This CDR3 is built from 12 residues. Here the CDR3 reads CSDGGSDNEQFF. CDR3 DNA (partial): TGCAGTGACGGCGGGTCAGACAATGAG.

This clone was recorded many times. Coverage ceases 3 residues before the CDR3 finishes, and the germline J gene fills in the end. V is TRBV19 and J is TRBJ2-7; tentatively, D is TRBD2 (6 bases). Per germline, CDR1 LNHDA and CDR2 SQIVND (reference sequence). V lost 4 bases to trimming and J lost 2 bases, with 9 bases between them. The CDR3 runs 13 residues. The CDR3 bases that were read are TGTGCCAGTAGTACGGGGGATACCTACGAG. This encodes CASSTGDTYE. The whole CDR3 sequence reads CASSTGDTYEQYF. Full variable domain (rest looked up from reference TRBV19 and TRBJ2-7): DGGITQSPKYLFRKEGQNVTLSCEQNLNHDAMYWYRQDPGQGLRLIYYSQIVNDFQKGDIAEGYSVSREKKESFPLTVTSAQKNPTAFYLCASSTGDTYEQYFGPGTRLTVT.

This clone has at least ten counts. The read gets to within 3 residues of the CDR3 end, and the germline J gene fills in the rest. This chain connects TRBV6-2 or TRBV6-3 to TRBJ2-1, with D maybe TRBD1 (6 bases). CDR1 is MNHEY and CDR2 is SVGEGT in the germline V gene. This CDR3 region has 15 residues. The V end lost 5 bases, the J end lost 4 bases, and 15 bases lay between the germline ends. CDR3 DNA, as far as it was read: TGTGCCAGCAGTACTGACAGGAGGACATACAATGAG. Translated, it gives CASSTDRRTYNE. The whole CDR3 is CASSTDRRTYNEQFF.

As concerns this clone: The CDR3 extends 3 residues past the end of the read, so its final part is completed from the germline J gene. The V and J genes are TRBV6-1 and TRBJ2-7; D uncertain. V dropped 4 bases and J dropped 4 bases, with 5 bases sitting between them. This CDR3 has 11 residues. CDR1 MNHNS and CDR2 SASEGT come from the germline V gene. The chain's CDR3 is CASSALYEQYF. CDR3 bases read: TGTGCCAGCAGTGCGTTGTACGAG.

As to this clone: The CDR3 is cut off 3 residues early in the read; its end comes from the germline J gene. The J gene is TRBJ1-2, the V gene TRBV2, with D unclear. The CDR3 is 15 residues long. Germline V gene data show CDR1 as SNHLY and CDR2 as FYNNEI. The V end was cut by 2 bases, the J end by 6 bases, with 16 bases between. CDR3 DNA (partial): TGTGCCAGCAGTGAAACAATCACCGCCGGGGATGGC. Protein product: CASSETITAGDG. The entire CDR3 reads CASSETITAGDGYTF.

A note on this clone: The read halts 3 residues ahead of the CDR3 end, with the missing end drawn from the germline J gene. The chain uses TRBV20-1 and TRBJ1-2; 7 bases agree with TRBD1. Germline assignment: CDR1 DFQATT and CDR2 SNEGSKA (reference sequence). The CDR3 is made up of 14 amino acids. Germline trimming cut 3 bases from V and 0 bases from J; bases unmatched to any gene: 4. The part of the CDR3 DNA that was read is TGCAGTGCTAGCGGGGACAGAACTAACTATGGC. Amino acids: CSASGDRTNYG. The complete CDR3 sequence is CSASGDRTNYGYTF.

This clone was detected ten times or more. The missing CDR3 end, 3 residues past where the read stops, is filled in from the germline J gene. This chain uses TRBV4-2 with TRBJ2-2; 11 bases agree with TRBD2. J was trimmed by 2 bases and V by 3 bases; bases with no gene match: 11. CDR1 and CDR2 (germline): LGHNA, YNFKEQ. The CDR3 length is 19 residues. CDR3 DNA, as far as it was read: TGTGCCAGCAGCCAGAGACTAGCGGGGTGGAGAGAAAACACCGGGGAG. Encoded protein: CASSQRLAGWRENTGE. In full, the CDR3 reads CASSQRLAGWRENTGELFF.

In the case of this clone: The read ends 3 residues before the CDR3 terminus; that terminus is restored from the germline J gene. J is TRBJ2-2 and V is TRBV18; D might be TRBD1 (6 bases). Germline V CDR1 and CDR2: KGHSH, LQKENI. CDR3 length: 17 residues. The covered CDR3 bases are TGTGCCAGCTCACCACCAGACAGGACGGAACTCAATGAAAAG. Translating it yields CASSPPDRTELNEK. The full CDR3 reads CASSPPDRTELNEKLFF.

Ten or more counts support this clone. The observed sequence ends 3 residues before the CDR3 terminus, with the missing tail filled in from the germline J gene. V usage is TRBV6-2 or TRBV6-3 and J usage is TRBJ2-5, with TRBD2 matching 8 bases. Germline CDR1 MNHEY, CDR2 SVGEGT. The CDR3 runs to 15 residues. Germline trimming cut 2 bases from V and 5 bases from J; bases unmatched to any gene: 7. Incomplete CDR3 DNA: TGTGCCAGCAGTTACGTCGGGGGGGACGGGGAGACC. Amino acids: CASSYVGGDGET. The entire CDR3 sequence reads CASSYVGGDGETQYF.

This clone was seen at least ten times. The CDR3 protein is CASSLDAGGYYGYTF. The CDR3 bases that were read are TGCGCCAGCAGCTTGGATGCAGGGGGTTACTATGGC. V and J are TRBV5-1 and TRBJ1-2; 7 bases agree with TRBD1. The CDR3 is cut off 3 residues early in the read; its end comes from the germline J gene. Germline CDR1 is SGHRS and CDR2 is YFSETQ. V dropped 0 bases and J dropped 3; count of bases not matched to a gene: 5. The CDR3 extends over 15 amino acids.

For this clone: An end of the junction differs from the germline gene, which may be a read error. The read ends 3 residues early relative to the CDR3; the germline J gene fills the gap. The V and J genes are TRBV6-2 or TRBV6-3 and TRBJ2-2; 8 bases map to TRBD2. The CDR3 is made up of 17 amino acids. CDR1 is MNHEY and CDR2 is SVGEGT in the germline V gene. CDR3 amino acids: CASSYKRGTPNTRELFF. The sequenced CDR3 bases are TGTGCCAGCAGTTACAAGCGGGGGACTCCGAACACCAGGGAG.

There are many counts of this clone. The read terminates 3 residues before the CDR3 end, so the remaining end is supplied by the germline J gene. This chain links TRBV19 with TRBJ2-1; 8 nucleotides line up with TRBD1. Germline assignment: CDR1 LNHDA and CDR2 SQIVND (reference sequence). With V trimmed by 4 bases and J by 0 bases, 8 bases remained unmatched. CDR3 length: 17 amino acids. CDR3 sequence reads: CASSSDRGDSSYNEQFF. The part of the CDR3 DNA that was read is TGTGCCAGTAGTAGCGACAGGGGCGATAGCTCCTACAATGAG.

This clone occurred many times. The CDR3: CASSGIRGSGYTF. CDR3 bases read: TGTGCCAGCAGTGGTATCAGGGGCTCTGGC. The genes are TRBV2 and TRBJ1-2, with D perhaps TRBD1 (6 bases). The read ends 3 residues shy of where the CDR3 ends; the end is completed using the germline J gene. From germline, CDR1 is SNHLY and CDR2 FYNNEI. This CDR3 has 13 residues. Trimming pared 4 bases from V and 7 bases from J, leaving 13 bases between. Supplemented by reference TRBV2 and TRBJ1-2, the full variable domain reads EPEVTQTPSHQVTQMGQEVILRCVPISNHLYFYWYRQILGQKVEFLVSFYNNEISEKSEIFDDQFSVERPDGSNFTLKIRSTKLEDSAMYFCASSGIRGSGYTFGSGTRLTVV.

A remark on this clone: The read falls 3 residues short of the CDR3 end, and the missing part is taken from the germline J gene. The chain combines TRBV5-1 with TRBJ2-1; 9 nucleotides align to TRBD2. V lost 0 bases to trimming and J lost 7 bases; unmatched junction nucleotides: 5. The germline CDR1 and CDR2 sequences are SGHRS and YFSETQ. This CDR3 region has 15 residues. The CDR3 DNA, read in part, is TGCGCCAGCAGCTTGGTTAGCGGGAGTCTTAATGAG. It is translated as CASSLVSGSLNE. The CDR3 in full is CASSLVSGSLNEQFF.

This clone was seen at least ten times. Read coverage stops 3 residues before the CDR3 terminus; the germline J gene supplies the remainder. The rearrangement uses TRBV28 and TRBJ2-1; TRBD2 matches 10 bases. V dropped 5 bases and J dropped 3; count of bases not matched to a gene: 1. The CDR3 runs 14 residues. Germline-derived CDR1 and CDR2 are MDHEN and SYDVKM. CDR3 bases read: TGTGCCAGCAGTCCTAGCGGGAGCTACAATGAG. Amino acid sequence: CASSPSGSYNE. The complete CDR3 sequence is CASSPSGSYNEQFF. Looking up the rest from reference TRBV28 and TRBJ2-1 gives the full variable domain: DVKVTQSSRYLVKRTGEKVFLECVQDMDHENMFWYRQDPGLGLRLIYFSYDVKMKEKGDIPEGYSVSREKKERFSLILESASTNQTSMYLCASSPSGSYNEQFFGPGTRLTVL.

This clone occurred many times. The CDR3 end falls 3 residues outside the read, so it is completed with the germline J gene. This chain connects TRBV12-3 or TRBV12-4 to TRBJ2-7; 10 nucleotides agree with TRBD1. The junction had 5 bases not matched to a gene; V was cut back by 5 bases and J by 4 bases. The CDR3 is 14 amino acids. This CDR3 is CASSPGQGGYEQYF. Incomplete CDR3 DNA: TGTGCCAGCAGTCCAGGACAGGGGGGGTACGAG.

This clone was seen only a few times. Sequence at one end of the junction differs from germline and may be a read error. The CDR3 goes on 3 residues after the read ends, and that part is filled in from the germline J gene. This sample includes further DNA sequences coding for the same CDR3. This sequence joins TRBV5-1 and TRBJ1-3; D is uncertain. The CDR3 has 14 residues. Germline CDR1 is SGHRS and CDR2 is YFSETQ. This CDR3 is CASSLEGPGNTIYF. The sequenced CDR3 bases are TGCGCCAGCAGCTTGGAGGGTCCCGGAAACACT. Full variable domain (missing parts from reference TRBV5-1 and TRBJ1-3): KAGVTQTPRYLIKTRGQQVTLSCSPISGHRSVSWYQQTPGQGLQFLFEYFSETQRNKGNFPGRFSGRQFSNSRSEMNVSTLELGDSALYLCASSLEGPGNTIYFGEGSWLTVV.

This clone was observed many times. The read gets to within 3 residues of the CDR3 end, and the germline J gene fills in the rest. The V call is TRBV18, the J call TRBJ1-2; TRBD1 might be the D (5 bases). V was pared by 2 bases and J by 5 bases, with 21 bases between. The CDR3 is 17 residues long. CDR1 and CDR2 from the germline V gene are KGHSH and LQKENI. The sequenced CDR3 bases are TGTGCCAGCTCACCAAATTTAGGGGTTTCAAGTGTATATGGC. Translating it yields CASSPNLGVSSVYG. The full CDR3 reads CASSPNLGVSSVYGYTF.

This clone was counted at least ten times. The read halts 3 residues ahead of the CDR3 end, with the missing end drawn from the germline J gene. J is TRBJ1-6 and V is TRBV5-1, with D possibly TRBD1 on 5 matching bases. The CDR3 spans 14 residues. The V gene's germline CDR1 is SGHRS and CDR2 YFSETQ. V was shortened by 6 bases and J by 7 bases, with 14 bases between the two germline ends. CDR3 DNA, as far as it was read: TGCGCCAGCACCCCCGGCAGGGAGAATTCACCC. Its translation: CASTPGRENSP. The CDR3 as a whole reads CASTPGRENSPLHF. The whole variable domain, remainder taken from reference TRBV5-1 and TRBJ1-6, is KAGVTQTPRYLIKTRGQQVTLSCSPISGHRSVSWYQQTPGQGLQFLFEYFSETQRNKGNFPGRFSGRQFSNSRSEMNVSTLELGDSALYLCASTPGRENSPLHFGNGTRLTVT.

This clone was detected many times. The CDR3 end falls 3 residues outside the read, so it is completed with the germline J gene. The gene calls are TRBV6-2 or TRBV6-3 and TRBJ2-1; 7 bases fit TRBD2. Per the germline V gene, CDR1 is MNHEY and CDR2 is SVGEGT. The junction had 11 bases not matched to a gene; V was cut back by 4 bases and J by 5 bases. The CDR3 is made up of 16 amino acids. CDR3 DNA, as far as it was read: TGTGCCAGCAGTTCCCCGGGACTAAAGGCGAACAATGAG. It is translated as CASSSPGLKANNE. From start to end, the CDR3 is CASSSPGLKANNEQFF.

In its sample, this clone was seen many times. The read ends 3 residues early relative to the CDR3; the germline J gene fills the gap. J is TRBJ1-2 and V is TRBV5-1; a possible D gene is TRBD1 (6 bases). CDR1 is SGHRS, CDR2 YFSETQ, per germline. V lost 0 bases to trimming and J lost 6 bases, with 9 bases between them. The CDR3 spans 13 residues. The CDR3 DNA, read in part, is TGCGCCAGCAGCTTGGGACAGGTCGATGGC. Residues: CASSLGQVDG. The whole CDR3 sequence is CASSLGQVDGYTF.

As concerns this clone: The read terminates 3 residues ahead of where the CDR3 ends, so the germline J gene completes it. This CDR3 is also generated by other DNA sequences in the sample. The gene calls are TRBV30 and TRBJ1-2; 8 nucleotides match TRBD1. CDR1 is GTSNPN, CDR2 SVGIG, per germline (reference sequence). This CDR3 contains 14 residues. CDR3 residues: CAWSTGTGSYDYTF. CDR3 DNA (partial): TGTGCCTGGAGTACCGGGACAGGCTCCTACGAC.

This clone was observed at least ten times. The sequenced part of the CDR3 DNA is TGCGCCAGCAGACGGGGGGGCTTCGAG. Translating gives CASRRGGFE. The complete CDR3 reads CASRRGGFEQYF. V gene TRBV5-1 combines with J gene TRBJ2-7, with 8 bases fitting TRBD2. From the germline J gene comes the end of the CDR3, since the read stops 3 residues before it. Unmatched junction bases numbered 4, after V lost 5 bases and J lost 6 bases. This CDR3 is built from 12 residues. Germline assignment: CDR1 SGHRS and CDR2 YFSETQ.

For this clone: The read halts 3 residues ahead of the CDR3 end, with the missing end drawn from the germline J gene. The chain combines TRBV11-2 with TRBJ1-1; tentative D call: TRBD1 (5 bases). The CDR3 length is 13 residues. Trimming left V 3 bases short and J 7 bases short, with 12 bases between. Germline CDR1 is SGHAT and CDR2 is FQNNGV. CDR3: CASSFSLQGEAFF. The DNA read from the CDR3 is TGTGCCAGCAGCTTCTCCCTTCAGGGTGAA.